This T cell receptor beta chain was identified during a study of response to subunit inactivated influenza vaccine. The CDR3 is 12 residues long. Germline lookup yields CDR1 SEHNR and CDR2 FQNEAQ (reference sequence). The V gene lost 1 base and the J gene lost 6 bases, with 7 bases spanning the gap. MiXCR, run by TCRdb on the RT-PCR reads, gives a single entry per CDR3 protein. Of over 150,000 distinct CDR3 sequences listed, 9.5% to 12% are singletons. This clonotype was recorded many times. The origin of this receptor is a man between 50 and 69 years old who received an inactivated influenza vaccine. The V and J genes are TRBV7-9 and TRBJ2-7, with unresolved D. Sequenced here: CD8+ T cells sorted from PBMCs, sampled about 23 months after vaccination. The CDR3: CASSLGLVEQYF. The CDR3 bases are TGTGCCAGCAGCTTAGGGCTCGTCGAGCAGTACTTC.